What follows are 2 T cell receptor beta chains derived from one specimen sequenced in a study of shared clonotypes between healthy human individuals. The assay was immunoSEQ multiplex PCR, and TCRdb's table has in-frame clones only and misses some. The sample includes 550,000 to 700,000 clones, 73% of them seen just once. The sample consisted of memory CD4+ T cells sorted from blood. Documented subset: CD45RA-negative fraction. The receptors here all came from a woman under 40 in good health.

The J gene is TRBJ2-7, the V gene TRBV11-2, with D maybe TRBD2 (7 bases). The V gene lost 5 bases and the J gene lost 0 bases, with 14 bases spanning the gap. From germline, CDR1 is SGHAT and CDR2 FQNNGV. This CDR3 is built from 15 residues. Here the CDR3 reads CASSGGGAGSYEQYF. CDR3 DNA: TGTGCCAGCAGCGGTGGGGGGGCCGGCTCCTACGAGCAGTACTTC.

This chain connects TRBV28 to TRBJ2-7; D assignment may be TRBD1 or TRBD2 (6 bases each). The length of the CDR3 is 13 residues. Germline CDR1 reads MDHEN; CDR2 reads SYDVKM. The V and J ends lost 10 bases and 5 bases respectively, with 18 bases between them. In DNA form, the CDR3 reads TGTGCCATACGGGGGCCCGGAGGGGACGAGCAGTACTTC. It specifies CAIRGPGGDEQYF. Looking up the rest from reference TRBV28 and TRBJ2-7 gives the full variable domain: DVKVTQSSRYLVKRTGEKVFLECVQDMDHENMFWYRQDPGLGLRLIYFSYDVKMKEKGDIPEGYSVSREKKERFSLILESASTNQTSMYLCAIRGPGGDEQYFGPGTRLTVT.